These 25 T cell receptor beta chains were all obtained from the same sample, sequenced in a study of beta chain features in type 1 diabetes. Expressed TCRB transcripts were sequenced because the entire RNA isolate underwent reverse transcription. Produced via immunoSEQ multiplex PCR; TCRdb's table is partial and in-frame only. The profile shows about 150,000 clones, roughly 48% of them singletons. Sequencing used Tregs from blood. The receptors here all came from a man between 18 and 29 years old in good health.

The gene calls are TRBV7-9 and TRBJ2-1; 8 bases map to TRBD1. The junction had 5 bases not matched to a gene; V was cut back by 5 bases and J by 5 bases. Germline V lookup: CDR1 SEHNR, CDR2 FQNEAQ (reference sequence). CDR3 length equals 14 residues. CDR3 region: CASSKRTGNNEQFF. In nucleotides, the CDR3 is TGTGCCAGCAGCAAAAGGACAGGGAACAATGAGCAGTTCTTC.

V is TRBV19 and J is TRBJ2-1; TRBD2 aligns across 13 bases. The V and J ends lost 5 bases and 0 bases, in that order; junction bases with no gene match: 7. Germline assignment: CDR1 LNHDA and CDR2 SQIVND (reference sequence). The CDR3 is 18 amino acids. CDR3: CASSPGLAGPSSYNEQFF. For the CDR3, the DNA is TGTGCCAGTAGTCCGGGACTAGCGGGACCCAGCTCCTACAATGAGCAGTTCTTC.

This clone showed up just a few times. V usage is TRBV4-3 and J usage is TRBJ1-4; a possible D gene is TRBD1 (6 bases). V gave up 1 base and J gave up 4 bases, with 16 bases separating them. Germline assignment: CDR1 LGHNA and CDR2 YSLEER. This CDR3 has 17 residues. CDR3 coding DNA: TGCGCCAGCAGCCAAGCCCCCGGGGGGGCCCTTAATGAAAAACTGTTTTTT. The encoded protein is CASSQAPGGALNEKLFF.

CDR3 DNA sequence: TGTGCCAGCAGCTTACGGTTTGAAAAACTGTTTTTT. Translated: CASSLRFEKLFF. The gene calls are TRBV7-2 and TRBJ1-4; no reliable D call. The V gene lost 2 bases and the J gene lost 7 bases, with 5 bases spanning the gap. The V gene's germline CDR1 is SGHTA and CDR2 FQGNSA. The CDR3 is 12 amino acids.

V gene TRBV11-1 combines with J gene TRBJ1-2; no clear D. V was cut by 4 bases and J by 6 bases, with 15 bases left in between. The CDR3 is 14 amino acids. Germline V gene sequence: CDR1 SGHAT, CDR2 FQDESV (reference sequence). This CDR3 is CASSYQEEENGYTF. The CDR3 DNA sequence: TGTGCCAGCAGCTACCAGGAGGAAGAGAATGGCTACACCTTC.

The V call is TRBV7-2, the J call TRBJ2-7, with a weak D call TRBD2 (5 bases). The germline V gene encodes CDR1 SGHTA and CDR2 FQGNSA. The germline V and J ends were trimmed by 0 bases and 3 bases, with 18 bases remaining between them. The length of the CDR3 is 17 residues. CDR3 loop: CASSLARGVGAVYEQYF. Here the CDR3 DNA reads TGTGCCAGCAGCTTAGCTCGAGGAGTAGGAGCGGTCTACGAGCAGTACTTC.

This clone was detected only a few times. The V and J genes are TRBV28 and TRBJ1-2; no reliable D call. The CDR3 has 12 residues. V was clipped by 5 bases and J by 6 bases, with 10 bases between them. In germline, CDR1 is MDHEN, CDR2 SYDVKM. Here the CDR3 reads CASSPLADGYTF. The CDR3 DNA sequence: TGTGCCAGCAGTCCTTTGGCGGATGGCTACACCTTC.

V and J are TRBV29-1 and TRBJ2-1; 16 bases are shared with TRBD2. This CDR3 region has 19 residues. V shed 4 bases and J 2 bases; nucleotides not matched to a gene: 11. CDR1 is SQVTM, CDR2 ANQGSEA, per germline. CDR3 residues: CSVVKKGTSGRAPYNEQFF. CDR3 nucleotide sequence: TGCAGCGTTGTCAAGAAGGGGACTAGCGGGAGGGCCCCCTACAATGAGCAGTTCTTC.

Only a few counts were recorded for this clone. This chain links TRBV4-3 with TRBJ1-2; 9 nucleotides align to TRBD1. The V and J ends lost 3 bases and 5 bases, in that order; junction bases with no gene match: 7. The CDR3 has 15 amino acids. The germline CDR1 and CDR2 sequences are LGHNA and YSLEER. CDR3 nucleotide sequence: TGCGCCAGCAGCCAGCCGGGACAGGGATGGTATGGCTACACCTTC. Residues: CASSQPGQGWYGYTF.

The rearrangement joins TRBV7-9 to TRBJ2-5; 10 bases map to TRBD1. The germline V gene has CDR1 SEHNR and CDR2 FQNEAQ (reference sequence). The trim removed 4 bases at V and 1 base at J, leaving 15 bases unmatched. The CDR3 contains 19 residues. The CDR3 bases are TGTGCCAGCAGCTCCACGGGACAGGGGCGATTCGTAATCCAAGAGACCCAGTACTTC. This codes for CASSSTGQGRFVIQETQYF.

J is TRBJ2-4 and V is TRBV28, with D possibly being TRBD2 (5 bases). V was trimmed by 10 bases and J by 6 bases, leaving 16 bases between them. From germline, CDR1 is MDHEN and CDR2 SYDVKM. The CDR3 is 13 residues long. CDR3: CATLVPGVNIQYF. DNA for the CDR3: TGTGCCACTTTAGTCCCCGGGGTAAACATTCAGTACTTC.

This clone was counted a few times. V gene TRBV4-2 combines with J gene TRBJ2-5; 7 nucleotides match TRBD1. This CDR3 comprises 15 residues. Germline CDR1 reads LGHNA; CDR2 reads YNFKEQ. Trimming cost V 3 bases and J 7 bases; bases outside gene matches: 11. In DNA, the CDR3 is TGTGCCAGCAGCCACCGACAGGGTGAAGAGTGGACCCAGTACTTC. Its protein product is CASSHRQGEEWTQYF.

The rearrangement uses TRBV9 and TRBJ2-7, with D unclear. Deletions cut 3 bases from V and 2 bases from J, with 6 bases between. Germline CDR1 SGDLS, CDR2 YYNGEE. The CDR3 extends over 12 amino acids. The CDR3 coding sequence is TGTGCCAGCAGCGGTCCCGCCTACGAGCAGTACTTC. Its protein product is CASSGPAYEQYF.

This clone showed up just a few times. J is TRBJ1-2 and V is TRBV29-1, with a weak D call TRBD1 (5 bases). Looked up from germline, CDR1 is SQVTM and CDR2 is ANQGSEA. This CDR3 region has 16 residues. The V end was cut by 2 bases, the J end by 4 bases, with 20 bases between. The DNA of the CDR3 is TGCAGCGTTGAAAGAACCCAGGGAGGTGGGGCCTATGGCTACACCTTC. The encoded protein is CSVERTQGGGAYGYTF.

The chain joins TRBV29-1 to TRBJ2-5; D is perhaps TRBD1 (7 bases). The last part of the DNA fits TRBJ2-7 better; the J call may be wrong. This CDR3 region has 14 residues. The germline V gene encodes CDR1 SQVTM and CDR2 ANQGSEA. CDR3 region: CSVDRGGGYYEQYF. CDR3 in DNA: TGCAGCGTTGACCGAGGAGGGGGCTACTACGAGCAGTACTTC.

The V call is TRBV18, the J call TRBJ1-2; 9 bases are a match to TRBD1. This CDR3 has 14 residues. Germline values: CDR1 KGHSH, CDR2 LQKENI. The junction had 3 bases not matched to a gene; V was cut back by 2 bases and J by 5 bases. CDR3 sequence reads: CASSPTGGQYGYTF. DNA for the CDR3: TGTGCCAGCTCACCAACAGGGGGCCAGTATGGCTACACCTTC. The variable domain in full, completed from reference TRBV18 and TRBJ1-2, reads NAGVMQNPRHLVRRRGQEARLRCSPMKGHSHVYWYRQLPEEGLKFMVYLQKENIIDESGMPKERFSAEFPKEGPSILRIQQVVRGDSAAYFCASSPTGGQYGYTFGSGTRLTVV.

The gene calls are TRBV5-6 and TRBJ1-6; D is undetermined. V gave up 4 bases and J gave up 13 bases, with 15 bases separating them. Per germline, CDR1 SGHDT and CDR2 YYEEEE. This CDR3 comprises 13 residues. The CDR3 DNA reads TGTGCCAGCAGCGGTTGGGGAGAGAGGCCCCTCCACTTT. This gives the protein CASSGWGERPLHF.

The chain links TRBV7-3 to TRBJ1-2; D uncertain. From germline, CDR1 is SGHTA and CDR2 FQGTGA. V was shortened by 1 base and J by 3 bases, with 12 bases between the two germline ends. The CDR3 runs 15 residues. DNA for the CDR3: TGTGCCAGCAGCTTAAAGTTTCAGTCCGACTATGGCTACACCTTC. It yields the protein CASSLKFQSDYGYTF.

This chain links TRBV7-2 with TRBJ2-5; 15 positions agree with TRBD2. The ends lost 0 bases at V and 7 bases at J; junction bases unmatched: 6. The CDR3 contains 17 residues. The germline gives CDR1 SGHTA, CDR2 FQGNSA. This CDR3 reads CASSLAGLAGGLGTQYF. DNA for the CDR3: TGTGCCAGCAGCTTAGCGGGACTAGCGGGAGGCCTCGGGACCCAGTACTTC.

This clone was recorded only once. V and J are TRBV19 and TRBJ2-1, with 10 bases identical to TRBD2. Losses at the gene ends were 5 bases for V and 9 bases for J; bases not matched to a gene: 10. The germline V gene encodes CDR1 LNHDA and CDR2 SQIVND (reference sequence). This CDR3 is 15 amino acids long. CDR3 residues: CASSGIAGGVGEQFF. For the CDR3, the DNA is TGTGCCAGTAGTGGTATAGCGGGAGGAGTGGGTGAGCAGTTCTTC.

The J gene is TRBJ2-7, the V gene TRBV9, with D hard to call. The CDR3 is made up of 14 amino acids. Germline values: CDR1 SGDLS, CDR2 YYNGEE. The germline V and J ends were trimmed by 0 bases and 2 bases, with 9 bases remaining between them. The CDR3, as DNA: TGTGCCAGCAGCGTAGATCTCAGTCCCTACGAGCAGTACTTC. It translates to CASSVDLSPYEQYF.

This chain joins TRBV9 and TRBJ1-4; 12 bases are a match to TRBD1. Germline-derived CDR1 and CDR2 are SGDLS and YYNGEE. The CDR3 sequence is 16 residues long. Trimming cost V 4 bases and J 6 bases; bases outside gene matches: 7. The CDR3 bases are TGTGCCAGCAGCCCGACGGGACAGGGGGCTTATGAAAAACTGTTTTTT. It encodes CASSPTGQGAYEKLFF.

The table lists this clone with a few counts. V usage is TRBV5-1 and J usage is TRBJ1-1; a possible D gene is TRBD1 (6 bases). CDR3 size: 15 residues. Trimming pared 3 bases from V and 1 base from J, leaving 13 bases between. In germline, CDR1 is SGHRS, CDR2 YFSETQ. The CDR3 DNA is TGCGCCAGCAGCTCCGGGGGGCCCGAGAACACTGAAGCTTTCTTT. Amino acids: CASSSGGPENTEAFF.

CDR3 in amino acids: CSVGMFNLGAQETQYF. CDR3 in DNA: TGCAGCGTTGGTATGTTCAATCTGGGGGCTCAAGAGACCCAGTACTTC. The V call is TRBV29-1, the J call TRBJ2-5; possibly TRBD1 for D (6 bases). The V end lost 4 bases, the J end lost 2 bases, and 20 bases lay between the germline ends. CDR1 and CDR2 from the germline V gene are SQVTM and ANQGSEA. The CDR3 consists of 16 residues. Filled out from reference TRBV29-1 and TRBJ2-5, the complete variable domain reads SAVISQKPSRDICQRGTSLTIQCQVDSQVTMMFWYRQQPGQSLTLIATANQGSEATYESGFVIDKFPISRPNLTFSTLTVSNMSPEDSSIYLCSVGMFNLGAQETQYFGPGTRLLVL.

The chain combines TRBV6-1 with TRBJ1-1; D may be TRBD1 (5 bases). Per germline, CDR1 MNHNS and CDR2 SASEGT. This CDR3 has 13 amino acids. V was cut by 6 bases and J by 3 bases, with 11 bases left in between. CDR3 coding DNA: TGTGCCAGCAGCCGACAGTCTGACACTGAAGCTTTCTTT. This sequence encodes CASSRQSDTEAFF.